This T cell receptor beta chain was sequenced during a study of T-cell reconstitution after alpha-beta-depleted transplantation in children. Overall study results and limits: Hyperexpanded clones declined; after one year, newly produced T cells mostly supplied diversity. Reports say that about two months after transplant, the alpha-beta T cells came out of several hundred graft clones that had expanded.

As it was prepared, the TCRbeta library received unique molecular identifiers. TCRdb re-called the PCR reads with MiXCR, one entry per CDR3 protein. Of 250,000 to 300,000 distinct CDR3 sequences in the sample, 9.5% to 13% are singletons; the top ten hold roughly 7.1%. The table lists this clonotype with many counts. Its specificity is unknown. CDR3 length: 15 amino acids. The germline V and J ends were trimmed by 0 bases and 3 bases, with 12 bases remaining between them. Germline values: CDR1 LGHNA, CDR2 YNFKEQ. Sample: PBMCs, taken before TCRalphabeta/CD19-depleted stem cell transplant. The chain uses TRBV4-2 and TRBJ2-7, with a possible D match to TRBD2 (6 bases). This TCR was recovered from a boy in the first two years of life with acute myeloid leukemia, due to receive a stem cell transplant. The CDR3 DNA follows: TGTGCCAGCAGCCAAGAACCATCTAGCGACTACGAGCAGTACTTC. It encodes CASSQEPSSDYEQYF.